This TCR beta chain derives from a study of cytomegalovirus exposure and HLA in healthy donors. In the PCR, 60 Vbeta and 13 Jbeta primers were used. Repertoires were generated with immunoSEQ multiplex PCR, while TCRdb's copy carries only in-frame clones and drops some. Of 100,000 to 150,000 clones listed, approximately 17% were seen once; the top ten hold 2.9%. On this clone itself: Its antigen remains unidentified.

Study-wide results and caveats: Analysis performed later found around 15,000 TCR beta sequences associated with HLA alleles at 0.05 false discovery rate.

The TCR sequence derives from a female donor in good health and CMV-seropositive. Sequences were obtained from PBMCs.

The CDR3 DNA reads as TGTGCCAGTACCCCCGGGACAGGAGAGGGTCAGCCCCAGCATTTT. Its protein is CASTPGTGEGQPQHF. This chain connects TRBV19 to TRBJ1-5; 8 nucleotides agree with TRBD1. Germline V gene lookup returns CDR1 LNHDA and CDR2 SQIVND (reference sequence). The CDR3 contains 15 residues. The ends lost 7 bases at V and 6 bases at J; junction bases unmatched: 11.